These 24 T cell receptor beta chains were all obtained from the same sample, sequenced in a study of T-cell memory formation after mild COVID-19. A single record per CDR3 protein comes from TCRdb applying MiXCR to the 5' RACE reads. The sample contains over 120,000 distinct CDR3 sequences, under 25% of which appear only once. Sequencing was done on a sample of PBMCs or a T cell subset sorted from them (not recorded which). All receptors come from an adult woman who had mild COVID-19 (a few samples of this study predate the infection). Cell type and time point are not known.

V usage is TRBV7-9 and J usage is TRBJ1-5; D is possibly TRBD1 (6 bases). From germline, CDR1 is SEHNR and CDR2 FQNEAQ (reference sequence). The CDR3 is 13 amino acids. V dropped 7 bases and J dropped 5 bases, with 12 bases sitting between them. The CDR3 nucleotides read TGTGCCAGCACTGAAGGGGGGGATCAGCCCCAGCATTTT. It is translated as CASTEGGDQPQHF.

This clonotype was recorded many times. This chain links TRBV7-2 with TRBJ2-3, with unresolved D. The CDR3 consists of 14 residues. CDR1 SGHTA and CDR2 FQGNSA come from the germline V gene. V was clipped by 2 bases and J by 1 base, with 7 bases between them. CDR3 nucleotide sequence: TGTGCCAGCAGCTTACTCGTGGGCACAGATACGCAGTATTTT. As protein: CASSLLVGTDTQYF.

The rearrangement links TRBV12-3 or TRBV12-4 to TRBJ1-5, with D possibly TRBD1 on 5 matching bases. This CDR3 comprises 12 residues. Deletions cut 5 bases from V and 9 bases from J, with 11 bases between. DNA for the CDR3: TGTGCCAGCAGTCCTCGGGGGTCGCCCCAGCATTTT. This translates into CASSPRGSPQHF.

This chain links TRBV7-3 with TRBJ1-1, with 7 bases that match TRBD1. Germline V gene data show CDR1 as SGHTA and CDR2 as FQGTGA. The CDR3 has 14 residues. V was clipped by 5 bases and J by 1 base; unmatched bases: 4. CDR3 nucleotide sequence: TGTGCCAGCAGCCCCGGGACAGAGAACACTGAAGCTTTCTTT. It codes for CASSPGTENTEAFF.

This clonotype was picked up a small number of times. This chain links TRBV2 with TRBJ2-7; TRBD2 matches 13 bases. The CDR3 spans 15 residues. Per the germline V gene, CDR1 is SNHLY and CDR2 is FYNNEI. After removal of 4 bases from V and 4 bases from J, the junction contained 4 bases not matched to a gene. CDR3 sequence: CASSATSGGRYEQYF. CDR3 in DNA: TGTGCCAGCAGTGCGACTAGCGGGGGGCGGTACGAGCAGTACTTC.

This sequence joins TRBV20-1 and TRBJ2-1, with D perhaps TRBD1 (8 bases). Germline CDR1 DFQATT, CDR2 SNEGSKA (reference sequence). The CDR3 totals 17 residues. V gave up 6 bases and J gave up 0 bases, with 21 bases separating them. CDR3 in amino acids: CSAPDRDGGSSYNEQFF. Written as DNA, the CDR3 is TGCAGTGCCCCGGACAGGGATGGCGGGAGCTCCTACAATGAGCAGTTCTTC.

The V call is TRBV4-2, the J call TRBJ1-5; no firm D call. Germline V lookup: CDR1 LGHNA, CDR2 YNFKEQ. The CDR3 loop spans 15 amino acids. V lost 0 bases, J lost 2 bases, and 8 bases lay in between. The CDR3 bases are TGTGCCAGCAGCCAAGATAATGGGGGCAATCAGCCCCAGCATTTT. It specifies CASSQDNGGNQPQHF.

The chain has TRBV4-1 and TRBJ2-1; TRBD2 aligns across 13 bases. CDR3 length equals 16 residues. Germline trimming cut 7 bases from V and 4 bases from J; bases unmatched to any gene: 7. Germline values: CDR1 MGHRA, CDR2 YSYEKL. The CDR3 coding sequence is TGCGCCAGCACCGGGGGGGGACTAGCGGGGTACAATGAGCAGTTCTTC. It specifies CASTGGGLAGYNEQFF.

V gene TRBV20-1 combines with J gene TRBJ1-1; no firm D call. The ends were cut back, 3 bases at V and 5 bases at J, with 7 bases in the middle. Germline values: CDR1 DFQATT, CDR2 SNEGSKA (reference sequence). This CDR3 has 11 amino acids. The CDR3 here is CSASRATEAFF. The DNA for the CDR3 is TGCAGTGCTAGTAGGGCGACTGAAGCTTTCTTT.

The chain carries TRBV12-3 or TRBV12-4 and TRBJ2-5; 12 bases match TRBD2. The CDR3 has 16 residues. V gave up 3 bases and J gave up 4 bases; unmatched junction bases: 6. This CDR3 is CASSFPSGGAGETQYF. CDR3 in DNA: TGTGCCAGCAGTTTTCCTAGCGGGGGGGCCGGAGAGACCCAGTACTTC.

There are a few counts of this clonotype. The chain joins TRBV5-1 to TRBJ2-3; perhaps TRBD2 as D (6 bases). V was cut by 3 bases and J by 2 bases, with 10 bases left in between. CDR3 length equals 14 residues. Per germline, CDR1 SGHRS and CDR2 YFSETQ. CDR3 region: CASSSGLITDTQYF. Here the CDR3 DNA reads TGCGCCAGCAGCTCGGGACTGATCACAGATACGCAGTATTTT.

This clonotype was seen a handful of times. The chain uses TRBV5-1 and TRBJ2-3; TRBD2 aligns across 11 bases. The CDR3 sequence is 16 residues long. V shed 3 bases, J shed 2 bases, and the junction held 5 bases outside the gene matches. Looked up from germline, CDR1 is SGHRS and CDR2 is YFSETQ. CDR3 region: CASSSLAGGNTDTQYF. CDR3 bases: TGCGCCAGCAGCTCGCTAGCGGGGGGCAACACAGATACGCAGTATTTT.

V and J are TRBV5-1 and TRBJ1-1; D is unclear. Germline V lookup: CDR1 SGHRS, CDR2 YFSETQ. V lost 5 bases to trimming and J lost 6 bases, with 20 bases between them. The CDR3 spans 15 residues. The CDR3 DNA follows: TGCGCCAGCAGTCTTGGGCGAGGGTGGAGATCTGAAGCTTTCTTT. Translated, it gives CASSLGRGWRSEAFF.

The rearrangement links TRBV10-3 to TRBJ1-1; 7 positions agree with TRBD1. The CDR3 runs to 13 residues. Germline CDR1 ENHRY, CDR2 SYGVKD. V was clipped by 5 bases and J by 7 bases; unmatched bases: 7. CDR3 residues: CAISKGQESEAFF. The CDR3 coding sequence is TGTGCCATCAGTAAAGGACAGGAGAGTGAAGCTTTCTTT.

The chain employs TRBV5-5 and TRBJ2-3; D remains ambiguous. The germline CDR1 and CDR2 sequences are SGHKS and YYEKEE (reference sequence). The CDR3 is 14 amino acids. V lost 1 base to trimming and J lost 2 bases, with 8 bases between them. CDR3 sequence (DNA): TGTGCCAGCAGCTTGAGACTCCTCACAGATACGCAGTATTTT. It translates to CASSLRLLTDTQYF.

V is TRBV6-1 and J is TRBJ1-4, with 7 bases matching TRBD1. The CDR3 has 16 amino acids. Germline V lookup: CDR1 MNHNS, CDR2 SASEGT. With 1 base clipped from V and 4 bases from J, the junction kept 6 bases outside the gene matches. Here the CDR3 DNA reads TGTGCCAGCAGTGAAGGCGGGACAGATTATAATGAAAAACTGTTTTTT. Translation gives CASSEGGTDYNEKLFF.

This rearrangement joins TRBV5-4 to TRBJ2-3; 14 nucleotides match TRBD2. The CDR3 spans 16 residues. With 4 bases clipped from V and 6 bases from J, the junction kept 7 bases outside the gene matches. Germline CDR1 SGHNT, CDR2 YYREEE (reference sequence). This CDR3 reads CASSRTGLAGVDTQYF. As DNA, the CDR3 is TGTGCCAGCAGCAGGACGGGACTAGCGGGGGTGGATACGCAGTATTTT.

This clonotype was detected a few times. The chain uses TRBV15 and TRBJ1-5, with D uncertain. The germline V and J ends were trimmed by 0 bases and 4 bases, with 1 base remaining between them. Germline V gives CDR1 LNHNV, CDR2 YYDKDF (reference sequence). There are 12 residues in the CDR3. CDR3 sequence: CATSRENQPQHF. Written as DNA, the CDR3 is TGTGCCACCAGCAGAGAGAATCAGCCCCAGCATTTT.

CDR3 DNA sequence: TGTGCCAGCAGCTTCCTGGGACAGCCCTCCGGGGCCAACGTCCTGACTTTC. Its translation is CASSFLGQPSGANVLTF. The chain recombines TRBV7-2 with TRBJ2-6, with TRBD1 matching 7 bases. From germline, CDR1 is SGHTA and CDR2 FQGNSA. V was pared by 3 bases and J by 4 bases, with 9 bases of the junction left unmatched. The CDR3 extends over 17 amino acids.

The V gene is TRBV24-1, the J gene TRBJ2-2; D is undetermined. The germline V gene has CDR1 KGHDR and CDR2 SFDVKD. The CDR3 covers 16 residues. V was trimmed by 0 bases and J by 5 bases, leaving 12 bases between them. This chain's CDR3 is CATSDLGRTGTGELFF. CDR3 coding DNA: TGTGCCACCAGTGATTTGGGGCGGACCGGGACCGGGGAGCTGTTTTTT.

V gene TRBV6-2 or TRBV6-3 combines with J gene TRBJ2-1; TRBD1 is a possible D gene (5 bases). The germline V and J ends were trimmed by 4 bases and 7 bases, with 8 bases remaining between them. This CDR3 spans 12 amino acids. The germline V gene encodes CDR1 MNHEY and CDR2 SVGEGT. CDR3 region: CASSLHRNEQFF. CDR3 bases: TGTGCCAGCAGTTTACACAGGAATGAGCAGTTCTTC.

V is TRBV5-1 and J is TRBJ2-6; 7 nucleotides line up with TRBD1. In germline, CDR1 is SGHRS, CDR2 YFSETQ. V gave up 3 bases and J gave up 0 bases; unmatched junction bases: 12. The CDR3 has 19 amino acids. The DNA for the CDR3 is TGCGCCAGCAGCTACGCCGGGACAGAGCTTCACTCTGGGGCCAACGTCCTGACTTTC. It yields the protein CASSYAGTELHSGANVLTF.

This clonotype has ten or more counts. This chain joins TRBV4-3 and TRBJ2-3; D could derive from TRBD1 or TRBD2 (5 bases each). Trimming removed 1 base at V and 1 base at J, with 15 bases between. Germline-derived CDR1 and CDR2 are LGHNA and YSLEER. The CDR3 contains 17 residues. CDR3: CASSQAGTPRGTDTQYF. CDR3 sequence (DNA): TGCGCCAGCAGCCAAGCCGGGACCCCTCGAGGCACAGATACGCAGTATTTT.

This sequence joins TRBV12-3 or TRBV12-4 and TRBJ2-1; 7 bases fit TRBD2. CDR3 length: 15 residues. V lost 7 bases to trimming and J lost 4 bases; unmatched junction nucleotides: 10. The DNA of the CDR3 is TGTGCCAGCAACCCGTCTAGCGGAGTTTACAATGAGCAGTTCTTC. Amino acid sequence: CASNPSSGVYNEQFF.